One and the same sample provided the 7 T cell receptor beta chains below, sequenced in a study of beta chain features in type 1 diabetes. Regarding the study as a whole: Within each of all four CD4+ subsets, Type 1 diabetes patients had TCRB CDR3s that were moderately but significantly shorter.

No antigens are known for them. TCRB transcripts that were expressed got sequenced, as all of the isolated RNA had been reverse transcribed. Libraries were prepared by immunoSEQ multiplex PCR; TCRdb keeps only in-frame clonotypes and omits some of them. Altogether roughly 150,000 clones are present, around 8.4% being singletons, with the ten largest covering approximately 0.54%. The sample was central memory CD4+ T cells from blood. These receptors all come from a woman between 18 and 29 years old with type 1 diabetes.

The chain links TRBV11-2 to TRBJ1-1; D might be TRBD1 (6 bases). Germline CDR1 and CDR2: SGHAT and FQNNGV. The CDR3 totals 14 residues. V was clipped by 3 bases and J by 12 bases, with 20 bases between them. Written as DNA, the CDR3 is TGTGCCAGCAGCTTCACCTCACAGGGAGCCCGAACTTTCTTT. It translates to CASSFTSQGARTFF.

The chain couples TRBV5-1 to TRBJ2-3; TRBD2 matches 10 bases. The CDR3 loop spans 17 amino acids. Trimming removed 1 base from V and 0 bases from J; junction bases left unmatched: 5. Germline lookup yields CDR1 SGHRS and CDR2 YFSETQ. This CDR3 reads CASSLSSGGASTDTQYF. The CDR3 DNA is TGCGCCAGCAGCTTGTCCAGCGGGGGGGCGAGCACAGATACGCAGTATTTT. Full variable domain (outside the CDR3, taken from reference TRBV5-1 and TRBJ2-3): KAGVTQTPRYLIKTRGQQVTLSCSPISGHRSVSWYQQTPGQGLQFLFEYFSETQRNKGNFPGRFSGRQFSNSRSEMNVSTLELGDSALYLCASSLSSGGASTDTQYFGPGTRLTVL.

This clone was counted only a few times. V and J are TRBV29-1 and TRBJ2-7; 9 bases are a match to TRBD2. CDR1 and CDR2 (germline): SQVTM, ANQGSEA. Trimming cost V 6 bases and J 4 bases; bases outside gene matches: 16. The CDR3 sequence is 16 residues long. CDR3 sequence reads: CSVELGGGAYGYEQYF. CDR3 DNA sequence: TGCAGCGTCGAGCTCGGCGGGGGGGCCTATGGGTACGAGCAGTACTTC.

This clone was found a few times. The V gene is TRBV7-9, the J gene TRBJ2-7; TRBD1 matches at 7 bases. Germline CDR1 SEHNR, CDR2 FQNEAQ (reference sequence). Trimming removed 1 base from V and 11 bases from J; junction bases left unmatched: 14. The CDR3 consists of 15 residues. CDR3 sequence (DNA): TGTGCCAGCAGCTTAGGTCGAACAGGGGCCCCACTGGAGTACTTC. Translation gives CASSLGRTGAPLEYF.

The V call is TRBV7-9, the J call TRBJ2-7, with 9 bases identical to TRBD2. J gave up 7 bases and V 3 bases, and 10 bases lay outside the gene matches. The CDR3 length is 15 residues. Per the germline V gene, CDR1 is SEHNR and CDR2 is FQNEAQ (reference sequence). This CDR3 reads CASSLLAGGPGEQYF. The CDR3 DNA follows: TGTGCCAGCAGCTTGCTCGCGGGAGGGCCGGGGGAGCAGTACTTC.

V usage is TRBV30 and J usage is TRBJ2-2; 14 nucleotides match TRBD2. The J segment lost 4 bases and the V segment lost 8 bases, leaving 9 bases of the junction unmatched. CDR3 length: 16 residues. Looked up from germline, CDR1 is GTSNPN and CDR2 is SVGIG (reference sequence). The CDR3 protein is CALTSGRAGSTGELFF. The CDR3 nucleotides read TGTGCCCTGACTAGCGGGAGGGCCGGAAGCACCGGGGAGCTGTTTTTT.

This clone has a handful of counts. The chain recombines TRBV29-1 with TRBJ2-7; tentative D call: TRBD1 (6 bases). Germline CDR1 reads SQVTM; CDR2 reads ANQGSEA. V was pared by 2 bases and J by 2 bases, with 10 bases between. There are 13 residues in the CDR3. In nucleotides, the CDR3 is TGCAGCGTTGAACAGGGGCCTACCTACGAGCAGTACTTC. Translated, it gives CSVEQGPTYEQYF.